The 13 T cell receptor beta chains below come from one sample, sequenced in a study of T cell clones after liver transplantation. Sequenced by immunoSEQ multiplex PCR; TCRdb stores in-frame clones only, minus some. The sample lists 8,000 to 10,000 clones; 55% to 85% were seen once. The starting material was CD8+ T cells from blood, obtained at the approximately 15-month timepoint. The origin of the receptors is a human patient who received a liver transplant. The T cells may partly be graft donor cells.

The chain joins TRBV6-1 to TRBJ2-1; no reliable D call. CDR3 length: 16 amino acids. The germline V gene encodes CDR1 MNHNS and CDR2 SASEGT. Trimming stripped 0 bases from V and 4 bases from J, with 13 bases between. The CDR3 protein is CASSEASGSVYNEQFF. CDR3 in DNA: TGTGCCAGCAGTGAAGCGAGTGGCAGTGTATACAATGAGCAGTTCTTC.

The V and J genes are TRBV6-1 and TRBJ1-2, with D perhaps TRBD1 (6 bases). The CDR3 is 17 residues long. V shed 1 base and J shed 0 bases, with 15 bases lying between them. Germline CDR1 and CDR2: MNHNS and SASEGT. CDR3 region: CASSEGLTGGTNYGYTF. The CDR3 DNA reads TGTGCCAGCAGTGAAGGATTGACAGGCGGAACTAACTATGGCTACACCTTC.

The rearrangement links TRBV6-1 to TRBJ2-1; D call uncertain. This CDR3 contains 11 residues. Germline V gene sequence: CDR1 MNHNS, CDR2 SASEGT. Trimming took off 3 bases at V and 7 bases at J, with 4 bases between the two ends. CDR3 region: CASSDSNEQFF. The CDR3 region has the DNA TGTGCCAGCAGTGATAGTAATGAGCAGTTCTTC.

Of note for this clone: This likely came from a read error, as a far larger clone is one base away. This chain connects TRBV5-8 to TRBJ2-7, with TRBD1 identical over 10 bases. Germline loops: CDR1 SGHTS, CDR2 YDEGEE. CDR3 length: 15 amino acids. V lost 4 bases to trimming and J lost 5 bases; unmatched junction nucleotides: 9. The CDR3 sequence: CASSLEGQGNDEQYF. For the CDR3, the DNA is TGTGCCAGCAGCCTGGAGGGACAGGGGAACGACGAGCAGTACTTC.

The chain uses TRBV30 and TRBJ1-1; D gene unclear. From germline, CDR1 is GTSNPN and CDR2 SVGIG (reference sequence). Between the trimmed V and J ends, which lost 0 bases and 10 bases, there was a span of 15 bases. This CDR3 is built from 13 residues. In DNA form, the CDR3 reads TGTGCCTGGAGTGTGGGGATGGCTGTTTTAGCTTTCTTT. This encodes CAWSVGMAVLAFF.

This chain joins TRBV28 and TRBJ2-3; no clear D gene. V lost 2 bases, J lost 0 bases, and 12 bases lay in between. This CDR3 is built from 16 residues. The germline gives CDR1 MDHEN, CDR2 SYDVKM. This chain's CDR3 is CASSLTADSSTDTQYF. The CDR3 bases are TGTGCCAGCAGTTTAACTGCCGACTCTAGCACAGATACGCAGTATTTT.

The genes are TRBV5-5 and TRBJ2-7; D is ambiguous. The CDR3 has 11 residues. V was cut by 4 bases and J by 7 bases, with 9 bases left in between. From germline, CDR1 is SGHKS and CDR2 YYEKEE (reference sequence). This CDR3 is CASSGIREQYV. In DNA form, the CDR3 reads TGTGCCAGCAGCGGGATCAGGGAGCAGTACGTC.

This chain uses TRBV5-8 with TRBJ2-3, with TRBD2 identical over 12 bases. Germline V gives CDR1 SGHTS, CDR2 YDEGEE. The CDR3 is 14 amino acids. V shed 4 bases, J shed 6 bases, and the junction held 3 bases outside the gene matches. The CDR3 here is CASSPGTSGDTQYF. CDR3 in DNA: TGTGCCAGCAGCCCAGGGACTAGCGGGGATACGCAGTATTTT.

The chain links TRBV4-1 to TRBJ2-1; the D is unclear. Germline CDR1 MGHRA, CDR2 YSYEKL. This CDR3 has 16 amino acids. V shed 4 bases and J shed 0 bases, with 13 bases lying between them. The CDR3 DNA sequence: TGCGCCAGCAGCCCACACAACTCAGGCTCCTACAATGAGCAGTTCTTC. It yields the protein CASSPHNSGSYNEQFF.

The V call is TRBV9, the J call TRBJ1-2, with 8 bases aligning to TRBD1. The CDR3 consists of 15 residues. Germline trimming cut 4 bases from V and 7 bases from J; bases unmatched to any gene: 12. CDR1 SGDLS and CDR2 YYNGEE come from the germline V gene. The CDR3 sequence: CASSPRTGSVGGYTF. CDR3 nucleotides: TGTGCCAGCAGCCCCCGGACAGGGTCGGTCGGTGGCTACACCTTC.

The rearrangement uses TRBV4-3 and TRBJ1-2; the match to TRBD1 covers 10 bases. Germline V gene data show CDR1 as LGHNA and CDR2 as YSLEER. The trim removed 4 bases at V and 5 bases at J, leaving 7 bases unmatched. The CDR3 is 15 amino acids. For the CDR3, the DNA is TGCGCCAGCAGCCTCGACAGGGGGCTTGGGTATGGCTACACCTTC. Its protein is CASSLDRGLGYGYTF.

The chain links TRBV5-1 to TRBJ2-4; 13 nucleotides agree with TRBD2. With V trimmed by 3 bases and J by 0 bases, 9 bases remained unmatched. This CDR3 spans 19 amino acids. Germline CDR1 SGHRS, CDR2 YFSETQ. DNA of the CDR3: TGCGCCAGCAGCTCGGCTATAGGACTAGCGGGAGTAGCCAAAAACATTCAGTACTTC. Translated: CASSSAIGLAGVAKNIQYF. The complete variable domain, with remaining parts taken from reference TRBV5-1 and TRBJ2-4, reads KAGVTQTPRYLIKTRGQQVTLSCSPISGHRSVSWYQQTPGQGLQFLFEYFSETQRNKGNFPGRFSGRQFSNSRSEMNVSTLELGDSALYLCASSSAIGLAGVAKNIQYFGAGTRLSVL.

Note on this clone: Additional DNA sequences in this sample encode the identical CDR3. This rearrangement joins TRBV4-3 to TRBJ2-1; D unclear. The CDR3 is made up of 13 amino acids. The V gene lost 0 bases and the J gene lost 3 bases, with 3 bases spanning the gap. CDR1 and CDR2 (germline): LGHNA, YSLEER. Here the CDR3 DNA reads TGCGCCAGCAGCCAAGATATCTACAATGAGCAGTTCTTC. Translated: CASSQDIYNEQFF.